What follows are 27 T cell receptor beta chains derived from one specimen sequenced in a study of regulatory T cells in long-lasting Graves disease. Indicated time point: newly diagnosed GD, antithyroid drugs for less than 3 months. The authors made the TCR library using RNA they extracted from PBMCs. According to the study, TCR beta libraries were built with iRepertoire HTBI primers and CDR3-region Arm-PCR. TCRdb reprocessed the multiplex PCR reads via MiXCR and lists one record per CDR3 protein. The sample shows roughly 440,000 distinct CDR3 sequences, 16% of them seen only once. This same sample was also taken into another study, of T cells in Graves' hyperthyroidism and ophthalmopathy.

Sequencing used peripheral blood mononuclear cells (PBMCs), obtained at new diagnosis, from a patient treated with antithyroid drugs. The receptor source for this set is a woman between 18 and 29 years old with Graves disease.

The chain joins TRBV7-2 to TRBJ2-5; maybe TRBD2 (5 bases). This CDR3 region has 15 residues. V was cut by 2 bases and J by 1 base, with 11 bases left in between. In germline, CDR1 is SGHTA, CDR2 FQGNSA. CDR3 bases: TGTGCCAGCAGCTTACAACTAGGTCCCCAAGAGACCCAGTACTTC. This gives the protein CASSLQLGPQETQYF.

This clonotype showed up many times. CDR3 bases: TGTGCCAGCAAACGGGGTATGAACACTGAAGCTTTCTTT. It yields the protein CASKRGMNTEAFF. The chain combines TRBV12-3 or TRBV12-4 with TRBJ1-1; D is unclear. This CDR3 is 13 amino acids long. Trimming took 7 bases from V and 0 from J, leaving 9 bases between them.

This clonotype was observed at least ten times. The CDR3 sequence is CASSPTDYGYTF. For the CDR3, the DNA is TGTGCCAGCAGTCCGACCGACTATGGCTACACCTTC. This chain connects TRBV12-3 or TRBV12-4 to TRBJ1-2, with D hard to call. The CDR3 covers 12 residues. Trimming shortened V by 5 bases and J by 3 bases, and 7 bases separated the two germline ends.

This clonotype was observed many times. The V and J genes are TRBV7-3 and TRBJ2-2, with 7 positions matching TRBD2. This CDR3 is built from 16 residues. V was clipped by 1 base and J by 6 bases; unmatched bases: 8. Germline V CDR1 and CDR2: SGHTA, FQGTGA. The CDR3 DNA reads as TGTGCCAGCAGCTTAAATCTAGCGGAAACCGCCGGGGAGCTGTTTTTT. The encoded protein is CASSLNLAETAGELFF.

Ten or more counts support this clonotype. This rearrangement joins TRBV28 to TRBJ2-1, with D perhaps matching TRBD1 (6 bases). This CDR3 has 14 residues. Germline V CDR1 and CDR2: MDHEN, SYDVKM. Trimming shortened V by 7 bases and J by 4 bases, and 14 bases separated the two germline ends. The CDR3 sequence: CASTPRGRYNEQFF. The DNA for the CDR3 is TGTGCCAGCACGCCTAGGGGGAGATACAATGAGCAGTTCTTC.

This clonotype came up many times. The rearrangement uses TRBV28 and TRBJ2-3; D ambiguous. From germline, CDR1 is MDHEN and CDR2 SYDVKM. This CDR3 spans 13 amino acids. Trimming pared 6 bases from V and 10 bases from J, leaving 17 bases between. CDR3 loop: CASSPPLVAPQYF. CDR3 coding DNA: TGTGCCAGCAGCCCGCCTTTGGTCGCTCCGCAGTATTTT. Using reference TRBV28 and TRBJ2-3 for the parts outside the CDR3, the full variable domain is DVKVTQSSRYLVKRTGEKVFLECVQDMDHENMFWYRQDPGLGLRLIYFSYDVKMKEKGDIPEGYSVSREKKERFSLILESASTNQTSMYLCASSPPLVAPQYFGPGTRLTVL.

A few counts support this clonotype. The chain has TRBV10-3 and TRBJ1-1; D is uncertain. Deletions cut 6 bases from V and 4 bases from J, with 12 bases between. Germline CDR1 is ENHRY and CDR2 is SYGVKD. The CDR3 is 13 amino acids. This CDR3 reads CAIRGRGTTEAFF. CDR3 bases: TGTGCCATCAGGGGGAGAGGTACCACTGAAGCTTTCTTT.

This clonotype was counted many times. The rearrangement links TRBV12-3 or TRBV12-4 to TRBJ2-5, with 10 bases fitting TRBD2. This CDR3 spans 18 amino acids. V shed 5 bases, J shed 1 base, and the junction held 13 bases outside the gene matches. The chain's CDR3 is CASSRQGGLAVSQETQYF. The CDR3 region has the DNA TGTGCCAGCAGTAGACAGGGCGGACTAGCGGTCTCCCAAGAGACCCAGTACTTC.

This clonotype came up many times. This chain links TRBV28 with TRBJ1-2; D not resolved. Germline V lookup: CDR1 MDHEN, CDR2 SYDVKM. The CDR3 runs 15 residues. Between the trimmed V and J ends, which lost 5 bases and 8 bases, there was a span of 21 bases. The CDR3 region has the DNA TGTGCCAGCAGTCCCCTCGCAGTCGGGTATCGGGGCTACACCTTC. As protein: CASSPLAVGYRGYTF.

This clonotype was counted ten times or more. The CDR3 DNA follows: TGTGCCAGCAGTTTGACTTCCGCAGATACGCAGTATTTT. Translating gives CASSLTSADTQYF. The chain links TRBV12-3 or TRBV12-4 to TRBJ2-3; D not certain. The ends were cut back, 3 bases at V and 4 bases at J, with 8 bases in the middle. This CDR3 is 13 amino acids long.

V gene TRBV5-5 combines with J gene TRBJ1-1, with 7 bases lining up with TRBD1. With V trimmed by 4 bases and J by 5 bases, 8 bases remained unmatched. The CDR3 loop spans 14 amino acids. CDR1 SGHKS and CDR2 YYEKEE come from the germline V gene (reference sequence). The CDR3 loop reads CASSVTGESTEAFF. As DNA, the CDR3 is TGTGCCAGCAGCGTAACAGGGGAATCTACTGAAGCTTTCTTT.

This chain joins TRBV2 and TRBJ1-5; 9 bases match TRBD1. The CDR3 sequence is 15 residues long. The ends lost 6 bases at V and 3 bases at J; junction bases unmatched: 6. Germline V gene lookup returns CDR1 SNHLY and CDR2 FYNNEI. Here the CDR3 DNA reads TGTGCCAGCAGCTCCGGGACAGGGCCCAATCAGCCCCAGCATTTT. Residues: CASSSGTGPNQPQHF.

Concerning this clonotype itself: This may stem from a read error, because a much larger clone lies one nucleotide away. This chain connects TRBV30 to TRBJ2-4; TRBD1 might be the D (6 bases). Per the germline V gene, CDR1 is GTSNPN and CDR2 is SVGIG (reference sequence). CDR3 length equals 12 residues. The chain's CDR3 is CAWSRQGPQQSF. CDR3 nucleotide sequence: TGTGCCTGGAGTAGGCAGGGGCCACAGCAGTCCTTC.

This clonotype was counted many times. The gene calls are TRBV28 and TRBJ2-7, with D unclear. Trimming left V 8 bases short and J 4 bases short, with 9 bases between. The CDR3 has 11 residues. CDR1 and CDR2 (germline): MDHEN, SYDVKM. CDR3 nucleotides: TGTGCCAGCGGGCCCTCGTACGAGCAGTACTTC. This gives the protein CASGPSYEQYF.

This clonotype has ten or more counts. One end of the junction is discordant with germline, which a read error may explain. This rearrangement joins TRBV7-7 to TRBJ2-1; 9 bases line up with TRBD1. The germline V gene has CDR1 SSHAT and CDR2 FNYEAQ (reference sequence). The CDR3 consists of 15 residues. The CDR3 region is CASSLGGQGAYEQFF. Here the CDR3 DNA reads TGTGCTAGCAGCTTAGGGGGACAGGGTGCATATGAGCAGTTCTTC.

The chain employs TRBV2 and TRBJ2-1; 8 bases align to TRBD2. Germline V CDR1 and CDR2: SNHLY, FYNNEI. CDR3 size: 16 residues. The V and J ends lost 0 bases and 8 bases, in that order; junction bases with no gene match: 9. The CDR3 DNA follows: TGTGCCAGCAGTGAAGCGGGTGGGCGGGAGGTCGATGAGCAGTTCTTC. Protein: CASSEAGGREVDEQFF.

The gene calls are TRBV27 and TRBJ2-7; the D call may be TRBD1 or TRBD2 (5 bases each). Trimming left V 2 bases short and J 6 bases short, with 11 bases between. Germline V gene lookup returns CDR1 MNHEY and CDR2 SMNVEV (reference sequence). The CDR3 length is 13 residues. CDR3 residues: CASSLGEGREQYF. As DNA, the CDR3 is TGTGCCAGCAGTTTAGGTGAGGGGCGCGAGCAGTACTTC.

This clonotype was counted ten times or more. This chain uses TRBV6-1 with TRBJ2-5, with TRBD2 matching over 7 bases. This CDR3 is built from 16 residues. Germline-derived CDR1 and CDR2 are MNHNS and SASEGT. V lost 5 bases to trimming and J lost 1 base; unmatched junction nucleotides: 10. The CDR3 protein is CASSPAGDYSQETQYF. The CDR3 DNA reads as TGTGCCAGCAGTCCCGCCGGGGACTATAGCCAAGAGACCCAGTACTTC.

This clonotype was seen ten or more times. J is TRBJ2-1 and V is TRBV20-1; 8 positions match TRBD2. CDR3 length equals 18 residues. Germline V gene data show CDR1 as DFQATT and CDR2 as SNEGSKA (reference sequence). V lost 4 bases to trimming and J lost 3 bases; unmatched junction nucleotides: 17. CDR3 in amino acids: CSAKSPLVAGTLYNEQFF. The CDR3 DNA is TGCAGTGCTAAATCCCCCCTGGTAGCGGGAACGCTCTACAATGAGCAGTTCTTC.

With regard to this clonotype: A far larger clone is one base from this, pointing to a likely read error. The chain combines TRBV6-1 with TRBJ2-1; D is ambiguous. The CDR3 totals 13 residues. CDR1 MNHNS and CDR2 SASEGT come from the germline V gene. Trimming took 6 bases from V and 5 from J, leaving 11 bases between them. The CDR3 DNA reads as TGTGCCAGCAGCTTCGCCCCCCACAATGAGCAGTTCTTC. Its protein is CASSFAPHNEQFF.

J is TRBJ2-1 and V is TRBV11-2, with 11 nucleotides matching TRBD2. V gave up 5 bases and J gave up 9 bases; unmatched junction bases: 6. Germline CDR1 reads SGHAT; CDR2 reads FQNNGV. This CDR3 has 14 residues. Here the CDR3 DNA reads TGTGCCAGCAGCCATACTAGCGGGAGATCTGAGCAGTTCTTC. Amino acid sequence: CASSHTSGRSEQFF.

The chain links TRBV12-3 or TRBV12-4 to TRBJ2-3, with 8 bases lining up with TRBD2. V gave up 1 base and J gave up 14 bases; unmatched junction bases: 17. The CDR3 extends over 16 amino acids. The CDR3 here is CASSLEPTPIAGLGYF. CDR3 bases: TGTGCCAGCAGTTTAGAGCCGACCCCCATAGCGGGATTGGGGTATTTT.

This clonotype was seen repeatedly, ten times or more. The rearrangement uses TRBV7-3 and TRBJ2-3; D is unresolved. Trimming pared 5 bases from V and 0 bases from J, leaving 15 bases between. The CDR3 loop spans 16 amino acids. Germline V CDR1 and CDR2: SGHTA, FQGTGA. The CDR3 loop is CASSPARLHSTDTQYF. CDR3 DNA: TGTGCCAGCAGCCCCGCGAGGCTACACAGCACAGATACGCAGTATTTT.

There are a few counts of this clonotype. The gene calls are TRBV30 and TRBJ1-1; no firm D call. The germline V gene has CDR1 GTSNPN and CDR2 SVGIG (reference sequence). The CDR3 extends over 13 amino acids. Between the trimmed V and J ends, which lost 7 bases and 3 bases, there was a span of 15 bases. Here the CDR3 reads CALRKRQHTEAFF. Written as DNA, the CDR3 is TGTGCCTTACGAAAACGGCAGCACACTGAAGCTTTCTTT.

This clonotype was seen more than once but under ten times. This chain uses TRBV6-2 or TRBV6-3 with TRBJ1-2; TRBD1 matches at 7 bases. The CDR3 covers 15 residues. The trim removed 6 bases at V and 7 bases at J, leaving 14 bases unmatched. Germline CDR1 reads MNHEY; CDR2 reads SVGEGT. In DNA form, the CDR3 reads TGTGCCAGCAGACAACTCGACAGGGAGGCGTCTGGCTACACCTTC. This sequence encodes CASRQLDREASGYTF.

This clonotype was counted at least ten times. The chain combines TRBV6-5 with TRBJ2-5; 14 nucleotides match TRBD2. CDR3 length: 19 residues. Germline lookup yields CDR1 MNHEY and CDR2 SVGAGI. The ends lost 2 bases at V and 2 bases at J; junction bases unmatched: 10. CDR3 region: CASSYTVGTSGSTQETQYF. The CDR3 coding sequence is TGTGCCAGCAGTTACACCGTTGGGACTAGCGGGAGCACGCAAGAGACCCAGTACTTC.

For this clonotype: A read error may be the cause here, since a much bigger clone is one base away. The genes are TRBV6-1 and TRBJ2-3; D not certain. Between the trimmed V and J ends, which lost 10 bases and 8 bases, there was a span of 22 bases. Germline CDR1 is MNHNS and CDR2 is SASEGT. The length of the CDR3 is 14 residues. The CDR3 nucleotides read TGTGCCATCAGGCTACCTAGGGCGCCCGGTACGCAGTATTTT. Translated, it gives CAIRLPRAPGTQYF.